What follows is one TCR beta chain and its context. The data belong to a study of CD8 T cells in Susac syndrome. The sequenced target, TCR beta, came from blood CD8+ and CD4+ T cells. The RNA, roughly 0.5 to 1 ug, was put through reverse transcription using random hexamers. Amplification of TCR beta CDR3 by immunoSEQ multiplex PCR spanned 54 Vbeta and 13 Jbeta. TCRdb used MiXCR to reprocess the immunoSEQ multiplex PCR reads, holding one entry per CDR3 protein. In the table there are 150,000 to 200,000 distinct CDR3 sequences, roughly 92% of which are singletons. Trimming left V 3 bases short and J 3 bases short, with 8 bases between. Germline V gene lookup returns CDR1 KGHSH and CDR2 LQKENI. The CDR3 extends over 13 amino acids.

The sequence derives from a human donor with multiple sclerosis. Material for sequencing was CD4+ T cells from PBMCs. This sequence joins TRBV18 and TRBJ2-5, with D unclear. CDR3 sequence (DNA): TGTGCCAGCTCACCCCAGGCAGAAGAGACCCAGTACTTC. Protein product: CASSPQAEETQYF.